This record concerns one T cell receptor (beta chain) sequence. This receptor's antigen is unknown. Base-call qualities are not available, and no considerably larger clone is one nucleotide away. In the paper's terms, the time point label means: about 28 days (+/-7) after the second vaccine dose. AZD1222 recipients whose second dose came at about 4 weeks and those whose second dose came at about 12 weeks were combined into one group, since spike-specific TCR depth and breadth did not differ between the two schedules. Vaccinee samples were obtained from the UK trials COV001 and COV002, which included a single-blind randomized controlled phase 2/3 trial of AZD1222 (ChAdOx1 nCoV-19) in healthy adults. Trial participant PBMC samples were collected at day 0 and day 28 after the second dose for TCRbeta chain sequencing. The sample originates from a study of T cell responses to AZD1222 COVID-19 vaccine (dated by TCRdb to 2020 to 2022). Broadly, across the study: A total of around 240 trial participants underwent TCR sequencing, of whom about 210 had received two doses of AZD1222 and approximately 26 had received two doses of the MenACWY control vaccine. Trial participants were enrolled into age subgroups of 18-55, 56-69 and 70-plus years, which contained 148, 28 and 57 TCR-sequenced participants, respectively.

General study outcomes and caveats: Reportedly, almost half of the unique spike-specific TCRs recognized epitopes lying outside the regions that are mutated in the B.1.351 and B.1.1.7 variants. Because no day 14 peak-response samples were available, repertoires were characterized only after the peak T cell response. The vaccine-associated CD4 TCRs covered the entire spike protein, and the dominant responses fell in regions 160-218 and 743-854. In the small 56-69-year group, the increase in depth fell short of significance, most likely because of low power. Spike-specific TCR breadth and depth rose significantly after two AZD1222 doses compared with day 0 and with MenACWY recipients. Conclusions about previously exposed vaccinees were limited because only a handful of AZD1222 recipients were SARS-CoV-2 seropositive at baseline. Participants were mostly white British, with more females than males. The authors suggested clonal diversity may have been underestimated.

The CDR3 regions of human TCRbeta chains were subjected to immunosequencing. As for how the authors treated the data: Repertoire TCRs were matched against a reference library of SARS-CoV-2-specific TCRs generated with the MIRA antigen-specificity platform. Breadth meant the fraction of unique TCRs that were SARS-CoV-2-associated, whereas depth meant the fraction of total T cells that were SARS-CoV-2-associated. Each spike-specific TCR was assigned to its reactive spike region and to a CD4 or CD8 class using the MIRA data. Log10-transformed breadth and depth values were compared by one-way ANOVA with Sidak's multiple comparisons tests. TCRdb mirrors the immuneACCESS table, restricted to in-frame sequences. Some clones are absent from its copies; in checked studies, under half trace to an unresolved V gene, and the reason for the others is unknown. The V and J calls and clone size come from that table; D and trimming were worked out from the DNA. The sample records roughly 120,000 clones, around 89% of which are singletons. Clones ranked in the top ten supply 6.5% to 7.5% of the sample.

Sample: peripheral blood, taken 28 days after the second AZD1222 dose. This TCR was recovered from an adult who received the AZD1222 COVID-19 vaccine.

Here the CDR3 is given as CASTSPTEAFF. The nucleotide sequence reads as follows: TGTGCCAGCACCTCGCCCACTGAAGCTTTCTTT. The V and J segments used are TRBV5-6 and TRBJ1-1; the D gene cannot be named for sure. The CDR3 numbers 11 residues from cysteine through phenylalanine. This entry keeps only the CDR3 DNA: 33 bases, framed from base 1. The V and J ends are trimmed by 6 bases and 4 bases, leaving 7 bases between them. The germline V gene provides CDR1 SGHDT and CDR2 YYEEEE.